One TCR beta chain is described in this entry. Antigen unknown. This CDR3 spans 14 amino acids. The germline CDR1 and CDR2 sequences are SGHTA and FQGNSA. Trimming stripped 5 bases from V and 3 bases from J, with 10 bases between. Unique molecular identifiers were incorporated during preparation of the TCRbeta library. Each CDR3 protein gets one entry after TCRdb re-called the PCR reads with MiXCR. The sample comprises 300,000 to 400,000 distinct CDR3 sequences, 15% to 20% of which are singletons, and around 41% rests with the top ten. The sample is drawn from a study of T-cell reconstitution after alpha-beta-depleted transplantation in children. Study-level results: After transplant, high TCRbeta diversity at day 60 in some patients arose from surviving recipient T cells and thymic progenitors.

This specimen was PBMCs, mostly from graft donor cells, taken 360 days after TCRalphabeta/CD19-depleted stem cell transplant. The chain carries TRBV7-2 and TRBJ2-2; a weak D match, TRBD2 (6 bases). This TCR came from a male patient between 2 and 15 years old who had a stem cell transplant for acute lymphoblastic leukemia, so the T cells may come from the graft donor. Here the CDR3 reads CASSIRDYTGELFF. The CDR3 DNA reads TGTGCCAGCAGCATACGGGACTACACCGGGGAGCTGTTTTTT.